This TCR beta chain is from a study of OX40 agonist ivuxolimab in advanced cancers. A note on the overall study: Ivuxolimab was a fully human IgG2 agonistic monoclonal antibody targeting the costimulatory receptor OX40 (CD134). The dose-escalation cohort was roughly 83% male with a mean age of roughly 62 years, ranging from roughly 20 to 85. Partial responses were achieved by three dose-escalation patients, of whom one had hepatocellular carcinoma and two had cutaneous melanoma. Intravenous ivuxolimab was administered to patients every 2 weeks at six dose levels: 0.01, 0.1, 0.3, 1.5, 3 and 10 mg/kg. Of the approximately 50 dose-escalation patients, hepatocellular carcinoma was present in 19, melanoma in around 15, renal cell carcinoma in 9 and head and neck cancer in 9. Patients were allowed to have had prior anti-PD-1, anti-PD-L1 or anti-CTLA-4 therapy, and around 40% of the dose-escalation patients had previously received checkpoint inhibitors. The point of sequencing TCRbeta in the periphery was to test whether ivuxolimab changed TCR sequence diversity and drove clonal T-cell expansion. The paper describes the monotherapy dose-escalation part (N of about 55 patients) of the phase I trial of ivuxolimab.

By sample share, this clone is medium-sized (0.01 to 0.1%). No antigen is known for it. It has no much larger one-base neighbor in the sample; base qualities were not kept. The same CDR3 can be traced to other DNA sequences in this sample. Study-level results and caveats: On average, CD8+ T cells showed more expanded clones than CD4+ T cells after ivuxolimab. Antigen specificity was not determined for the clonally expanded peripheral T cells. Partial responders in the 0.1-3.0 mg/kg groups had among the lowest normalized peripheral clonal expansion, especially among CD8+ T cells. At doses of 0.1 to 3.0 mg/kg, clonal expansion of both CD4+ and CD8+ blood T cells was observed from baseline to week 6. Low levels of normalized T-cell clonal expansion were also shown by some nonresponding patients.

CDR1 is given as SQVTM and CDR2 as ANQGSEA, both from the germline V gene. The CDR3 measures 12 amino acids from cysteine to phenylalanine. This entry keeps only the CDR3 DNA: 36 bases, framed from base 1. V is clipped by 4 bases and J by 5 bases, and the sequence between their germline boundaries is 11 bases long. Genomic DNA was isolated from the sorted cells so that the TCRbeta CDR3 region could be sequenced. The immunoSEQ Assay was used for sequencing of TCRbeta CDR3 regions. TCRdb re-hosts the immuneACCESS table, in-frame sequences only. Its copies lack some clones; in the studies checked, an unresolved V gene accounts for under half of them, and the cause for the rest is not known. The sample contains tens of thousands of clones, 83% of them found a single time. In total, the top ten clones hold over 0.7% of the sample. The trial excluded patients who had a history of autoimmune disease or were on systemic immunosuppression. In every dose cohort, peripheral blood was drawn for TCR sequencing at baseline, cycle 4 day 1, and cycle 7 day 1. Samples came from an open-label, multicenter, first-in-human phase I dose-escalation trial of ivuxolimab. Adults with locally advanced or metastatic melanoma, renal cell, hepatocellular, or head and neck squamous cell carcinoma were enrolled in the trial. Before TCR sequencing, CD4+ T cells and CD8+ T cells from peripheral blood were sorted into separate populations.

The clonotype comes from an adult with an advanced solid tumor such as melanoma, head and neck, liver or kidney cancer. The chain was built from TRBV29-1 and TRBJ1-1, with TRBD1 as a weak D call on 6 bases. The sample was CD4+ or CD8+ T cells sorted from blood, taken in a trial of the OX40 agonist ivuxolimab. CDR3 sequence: CSVATGGTEAFF. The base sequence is TGCAGCGTTGCGACAGGAGGGACTGAAGCTTTCTTT.